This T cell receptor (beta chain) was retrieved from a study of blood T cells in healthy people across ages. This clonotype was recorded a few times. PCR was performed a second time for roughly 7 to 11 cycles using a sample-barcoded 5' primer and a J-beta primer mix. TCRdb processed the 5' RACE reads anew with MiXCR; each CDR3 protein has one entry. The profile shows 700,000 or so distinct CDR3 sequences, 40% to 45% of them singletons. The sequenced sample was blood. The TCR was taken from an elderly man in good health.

CDR3 sequence: CASSLAKEGEQFF. CDR3 bases: TGCGCCAGCAGCTTGGCCAAGGAGGGTGAGCAGTTCTTC. The rearrangement links TRBV5-1 to TRBJ2-1, with a possible D match to TRBD2 (6 bases). Germline V gene data show CDR1 as SGHRS and CDR2 as YFSETQ. Trimming shortened V by 0 bases and J by 9 bases, and 10 bases separated the two germline ends. The CDR3 is 13 residues long. Together with reference TRBV5-1 and TRBJ2-1, the CDR3 gives the full variable domain: KAGVTQTPRYLIKTRGQQVTLSCSPISGHRSVSWYQQTPGQGLQFLFEYFSETQRNKGNFPGRFSGRQFSNSRSEMNVSTLELGDSALYLCASSLAKEGEQFFGPGTRLTVL.